One and the same sample provided the 31 T cell receptor beta chains below, sequenced in a study of PD-1 blockade in classical Hodgkin lymphoma. The method was immunoSEQ multiplex PCR; TCRdb's version includes in-frame clones alone and lacks a portion of them. Among around 99,000 clones listed, more than 80% were seen once. Brentuximab vedotin exposure varied, and every patient relapsed after autologous stem cell transplantation. This specimen consisted of peripheral blood mononuclear cells (PBMCs), obtained before the second cycle of nivolumab. The source is a human donor with classical Hodgkin lymphoma.

The rearrangement uses TRBV7-7 and TRBJ2-1; the D gene is possibly TRBD2 (6 bases). This CDR3 is built from 13 residues. Germline CDR1 SSHAT, CDR2 FNYEAQ (reference sequence). Deletions cut 5 bases from V and 5 bases from J, with 10 bases between. The CDR3 nucleotides read TGTGCCAGCAGCGTGGGACTCAACAATGAGCAGTTCTTC. Translation: CASSVGLNNEQFF.

This rearrangement joins TRBV11-1 to TRBJ2-1; 16 bases line up with TRBD2. The V and J ends lost 4 bases and 4 bases, in that order; junction bases with no gene match: 7. The germline CDR1 and CDR2 sequences are SGHAT and FQDESV (reference sequence). This CDR3 has 18 residues. The CDR3 DNA is TGTGCCAGCAGCTCAGCCCTGGGACTAGCGGGAGGGTACAATGAGCAGTTCTTC. As protein: CASSSALGLAGGYNEQFF.

This chain uses TRBV25-1 with TRBJ2-1; perhaps TRBD1 as D (5 bases). This CDR3 spans 16 amino acids. The germline CDR1 and CDR2 sequences are MGHDK and SYGVNS. Trimming pared 3 bases from V and 1 base from J, leaving 13 bases between. The CDR3 here is CASSDVRGASYNEQFF. Here the CDR3 DNA reads TGTGCCAGCAGTGATGTTCGTGGGGCGTCCTACAATGAGCAGTTCTTC.

This clone was recorded a few times. CDR3 sequence (DNA): TGTGCCTGGAGTGTAGCGGGACTTTCCCCCCGGACCCAGTACTTC. Translating it yields CAWSVAGLSPRTQYF. This chain connects TRBV30 to TRBJ2-5; 7 positions agree with TRBD2. The junction had 11 bases not matched to a gene; V was cut back by 0 bases and J by 7 bases. The CDR3 totals 15 residues. In germline, CDR1 is GTSNPN, CDR2 SVGIG (reference sequence).

CDR3 sequence: CASSLGVAAWGTDTQYF. In DNA, the CDR3 is TGTGCCAGCAGCTTAGGGGTGGCAGCGTGGGGCACAGATACGCAGTATTTT. The gene calls are TRBV11-2 and TRBJ2-3; D unclear. The CDR3 is made up of 17 amino acids. CDR1 SGHAT and CDR2 FQNNGV come from the germline V gene. Trimming cost V 1 base and J 1 base, with 15 bases left between them.

The chain recombines TRBV19 with TRBJ2-1; TRBD1 or TRBD2 may be the D gene (5 bases each). This CDR3 contains 14 residues. V gave up 1 base and J gave up 4 bases, with 8 bases separating them. Per the germline V gene, CDR1 is LNHDA and CDR2 is SQIVND (reference sequence). The CDR3 here is CASSIGGYYNEQFF. The CDR3 coding sequence is TGTGCCAGTAGTATAGGGGGGTATTACAATGAGCAGTTCTTC.

The chain recombines TRBV7-9 with TRBJ1-1; the D is unclear. The CDR3 loop spans 13 amino acids. V dropped 5 bases and J dropped 1 base, with 8 bases sitting between them. Per germline, CDR1 SEHNR and CDR2 FQNEAQ (reference sequence). This CDR3 reads CASSQRENTEAFF. DNA of the CDR3: TGTGCCAGCAGCCAGAGGGAGAACACTGAAGCTTTCTTT.

Comments on this clone: The identical CDR3 is also encoded by other nucleotide sequences in the sample. The chain carries TRBV7-2 and TRBJ2-7; D not resolved. This CDR3 region has 12 residues. Germline CDR1 reads SGHTA; CDR2 reads FQGNSA. Trimming cost V 1 base and J 4 bases, with 5 bases left between them. The DNA of the CDR3 is TGTGCCAGCAGCTTAGTCGGGTACGAGCAGTACTTC. This gives the protein CASSLVGYEQYF.

This clone occurred once. J is TRBJ2-5 and V is TRBV14; D not certain. This CDR3 comprises 15 residues. Germline CDR1 is SGHDN and CDR2 is FVKESK. V gave up 0 bases and J gave up 5 bases, with 13 bases separating them. CDR3 loop: CASSQDVGALETQYF. CDR3 sequence (DNA): TGTGCCAGCAGCCAAGATGTGGGTGCGCTGGAGACCCAGTACTTC. Drawing the rest from reference TRBV14 and TRBJ2-5, the complete variable domain is EAGVTQFPSHSVIEKGQTVTLRCDPISGHDNLYWYRRVMGKEIKFLLHFVKESKQDESGMPNNRFLAERTGGTYSTLKVQPAELEDSGVYFCASSQDVGALETQYFGPGTRLLVL.

The chain uses TRBV2 and TRBJ1-3, with D perhaps TRBD1 (5 bases). In germline, CDR1 is SNHLY, CDR2 FYNNEI. This CDR3 region has 12 residues. The V gene lost 7 bases and the J gene lost 4 bases, with 8 bases spanning the gap. CDR3 bases: TGTGCCAGCAACGAGGGGGGAAACACCATATATTTT. It specifies CASNEGGNTIYF.

A single count supports this clone. This chain links TRBV6-5 with TRBJ2-7, with TRBD2 as a possible D gene (5 bases). The germline V gene encodes CDR1 MNHEY and CDR2 SVGAGI. The V end was cut by 6 bases, the J end by 3 bases, with 15 bases between. CDR3 length: 14 amino acids. For the CDR3, the DNA is TGTGCCAGCAGCCGAATCCTACTAGACTACGAGCAGTACTTC. Translation gives CASSRILLDYEQYF.

This clone was counted only a few times. J is TRBJ1-2 and V is TRBV7-2, with D uncertain. Trimming pared 1 base from V and 7 bases from J, leaving 7 bases between. The CDR3 loop spans 12 amino acids. Germline CDR1 and CDR2: SGHTA and FQGNSA. The CDR3 is CASSLGAGGYTF. DNA for the CDR3: TGTGCCAGCAGCTTAGGGGCTGGTGGCTACACCTTC.

The chain combines TRBV14 with TRBJ2-1, with no clear D. The V gene lost 2 bases and the J gene lost 0 bases, with 8 bases spanning the gap. The V gene's germline CDR1 is SGHDN and CDR2 FVKESK. This CDR3 contains 15 residues. The CDR3 sequence is CASSQYTYSYNEQFF. The CDR3 DNA reads as TGTGCCAGCAGCCAATACACGTACTCCTACAATGAGCAGTTCTTC.

This sequence joins TRBV7-2 and TRBJ1-5; no reliable D call. The CDR3 runs to 12 residues. V was trimmed by 5 bases and J by 11 bases, leaving 13 bases between them. Germline CDR1 is SGHTA and CDR2 is FQGNSA. The DNA of the CDR3 is TGTGCCAGCAGCCCCCGGGAGGGAGCCCAGCATTTT. Its protein is CASSPREGAQHF.

The chain joins TRBV12-1 to TRBJ2-7; the listed D gene, TRBD2, was not tested against the DNA. TRBV12-1 is a known pseudogene. The CDR3 extends over 15 amino acids. CDR3 region: CASSGTGTSGYEQYF. CDR3 nucleotide sequence: TGTGCCAGCAGCGGAACCGGGACTAGCGGGTACGAGCAGTACTTC.

The CDR3 region is CAINPSGSGNEQFF. In DNA, the CDR3 is TGTGCCATCAATCCTAGCGGGAGCGGCAATGAGCAGTTCTTC. This chain connects TRBV10-3 to TRBJ2-1; 10 nucleotides align to TRBD2. The CDR3 totals 14 residues. Germline CDR1 is ENHRY and CDR2 is SYGVKD. With 7 bases clipped from V and 6 bases from J, the junction kept 6 bases outside the gene matches.

V usage is TRBV7-9 and J usage is TRBJ2-3; TRBD2 aligns across 10 bases. With V trimmed by 4 bases and J by 4 bases, 8 bases remained unmatched. CDR1 is SEHNR and CDR2 is FQNEAQ in the germline V gene (reference sequence). The CDR3 sequence is 16 residues long. The CDR3 sequence is CASSSPAGGGADTQYF. The DNA of the CDR3 is TGTGCCAGCAGCTCCCCAGCGGGAGGGGGCGCAGATACGCAGTATTTT.

V usage is TRBV27 and J usage is TRBJ2-7, with 9 bases identical to TRBD2. The CDR3 sequence is 15 residues long. Per germline, CDR1 MNHEY and CDR2 SMNVEV (reference sequence). Losses at the gene ends were 2 bases for V and 5 bases for J; bases not matched to a gene: 7. The CDR3 DNA follows: TGTGCCAGCAGTTTAACCCGTGGCGGGAGGGACGAGCAGTACTTC. Translated: CASSLTRGGRDEQYF.

The chain recombines TRBV5-1 with TRBJ2-1; 10 nucleotides agree with TRBD2. There are 16 residues in the CDR3. CDR1 and CDR2 from the germline V gene are SGHRS and YFSETQ. V was clipped by 2 bases and J by 0 bases; unmatched bases: 2. In nucleotides, the CDR3 is TGCGCCAGCAGCTTTGCTAGCGGGAGCTCCTACAATGAGCAGTTCTTC. It translates to CASSFASGSSYNEQFF.

This chain joins TRBV6-5 and TRBJ2-3; D assignment may be TRBD1 or TRBD2 (5 bases each). Germline V CDR1 and CDR2: MNHEY, SVGAGI. The V end lost 4 bases, the J end lost 6 bases, and 20 bases lay between the germline ends. The length of the CDR3 is 16 residues. CDR3 DNA sequence: TGTGCCAGCAGTTGGGGGAAGGGACGCGCGGTGGATACGCAGTATTTT. Protein product: CASSWGKGRAVDTQYF.

The rearrangement uses TRBV5-1 and TRBJ1-1; the D gene is possibly TRBD1 (5 bases). V was shortened by 0 bases and J by 6 bases, with 12 bases between the two germline ends. Germline V CDR1 and CDR2: SGHRS, YFSETQ. The CDR3 is 14 amino acids. CDR3 nucleotides: TGCGCCAGCAGCTTGGCCATCGGAGGGGCTGAAGCTTTCTTT. Translating it yields CASSLAIGGAEAFF. Full variable domain (remainder filled in from reference TRBV5-1 and TRBJ1-1): KAGVTQTPRYLIKTRGQQVTLSCSPISGHRSVSWYQQTPGQGLQFLFEYFSETQRNKGNFPGRFSGRQFSNSRSEMNVSTLELGDSALYLCASSLAIGGAEAFFGQGTRLTVV.

The chain links TRBV6-5 to TRBJ2-5, with D perhaps assigned TRBD1 or TRBD2 (6 bases each). The V end lost 0 bases, the J end lost 2 bases, and 13 bases lay between the germline ends. The CDR3 sequence is 16 residues long. CDR1 is MNHEY, CDR2 SVGAGI, per germline. The CDR3 loop reads CASSYSSGGTQETQYF. In DNA, the CDR3 is TGTGCCAGCAGTTACTCGAGTGGGGGGACACAAGAGACCCAGTACTTC.

V is TRBV10-3 and J is TRBJ1-1, with no clear D. Germline CDR1 is ENHRY and CDR2 is SYGVKD. V lost 11 bases, J lost 1 base, and 14 bases lay in between. The CDR3 has 13 residues. In DNA form, the CDR3 reads TGTGCCTCCCTGTGGGCCGAGAACACTGAAGCTTTCTTT. Protein sequence: CASLWAENTEAFF.

This chain uses TRBV9 with TRBJ2-2; tentative D call: TRBD1 (5 bases). V was pared by 3 bases and J by 1 base, with 7 bases between. The CDR3 length is 14 residues. Per germline, CDR1 SGDLS and CDR2 YYNGEE. CDR3: CASSATGNTGELFF. CDR3 DNA: TGTGCCAGCAGCGCCACAGGGAACACCGGGGAGCTGTTTTTT.

The CDR3 sequence is CATGASGSGGELFF. CDR3 coding DNA: TGTGCCACCGGGGCTAGCGGGAGTGGCGGGGAGCTGTTTTTT. The chain uses TRBV19 and TRBJ2-2; 10 nucleotides agree with TRBD2. In germline, CDR1 is LNHDA, CDR2 SQIVND (reference sequence). V gave up 10 bases and J gave up 7 bases; unmatched junction bases: 9. The CDR3 covers 14 residues.

This chain connects TRBV10-2 to TRBJ2-7, with 11 bases matching TRBD2. Unmatched junction bases numbered 0, after V lost 5 bases and J lost 0 bases. The CDR3 is 14 amino acids. Germline CDR1 is WSHSY and CDR2 is SAAADI. The CDR3 coding sequence is TGCGCCAGCAGTACTAGCGGGAGCTCCTACGAGCAGTACTTC. Its translation is CASSTSGSSYEQYF.

The rearrangement links TRBV18 to TRBJ1-5, with a tentative D call TRBD1 (5 bases). The ends were cut back, 3 bases at V and 6 bases at J, with 9 bases in the middle. Germline V gene lookup returns CDR1 KGHSH and CDR2 LQKENI. This CDR3 is built from 13 residues. As DNA, the CDR3 is TGTGCCAGCTCACCCTCAGGGTCTCAGCCCCAGCATTTT. Translated, it gives CASSPSGSQPQHF.

The chain recombines TRBV6-5 with TRBJ1-1, with TRBD1 matching 7 bases. Germline CDR1 reads MNHEY; CDR2 reads SVGAGI. The CDR3 contains 14 residues. J was trimmed by 1 base and V by 3 bases; bases with no gene match: 2. The CDR3 DNA is TGTGCCAGCAGTTATCGGACAGGGAACACTGAAGCTTTCTTT. Its translation is CASSYRTGNTEAFF.

V is TRBV6-5 and J is TRBJ1-5; a possible D gene is TRBD1 (6 bases). This CDR3 spans 14 amino acids. V was trimmed by 6 bases and J by 6 bases, leaving 15 bases between them. CDR1 is MNHEY and CDR2 is SVGAGI in the germline V gene. In DNA form, the CDR3 reads TGTGCCAGCAGCCTTCCCGGGGGCCGTCAGCCCCAGCATTTT. Residues: CASSLPGGRQPQHF.

V is TRBV7-6 and J is TRBJ1-1; D unresolved. The V and J ends lost 4 bases and 1 base respectively, with 7 bases between them. The CDR3 totals 13 residues. CDR1 is SGHVS and CDR2 is FNYEAQ in the germline V gene. The CDR3 sequence is CASSSRGNTEAFF. CDR3 coding DNA: TGTGCCAGCAGCTCTCGGGGGAACACTGAAGCTTTCTTT.

The chain uses TRBV5-1 and TRBJ2-1, with 7 bases identical to TRBD1. Germline CDR1 and CDR2: SGHRS and YFSETQ. CDR3 length: 13 amino acids. The V and J ends lost 4 bases and 5 bases, in that order; junction bases with no gene match: 3. CDR3 coding DNA: TGCGCCAGCAGCGTGACAGGGAACAATGAGCAGTTCTTC. This sequence encodes CASSVTGNNEQFF. The full variable domain, completed using reference TRBV5-1 and TRBJ2-1, is KAGVTQTPRYLIKTRGQQVTLSCSPISGHRSVSWYQQTPGQGLQFLFEYFSETQRNKGNFPGRFSGRQFSNSRSEMNVSTLELGDSALYLCASSVTGNNEQFFGPGTRLTVL.